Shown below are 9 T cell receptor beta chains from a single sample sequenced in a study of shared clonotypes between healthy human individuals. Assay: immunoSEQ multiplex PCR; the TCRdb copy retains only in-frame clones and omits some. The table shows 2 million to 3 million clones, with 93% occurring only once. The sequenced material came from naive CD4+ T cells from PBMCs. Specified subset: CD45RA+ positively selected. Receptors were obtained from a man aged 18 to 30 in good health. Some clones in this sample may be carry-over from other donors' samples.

CDR3 nucleotides: TGTGCCAGCTCACCCAATAGAGATGAAAAACTGTTTTTT. It is translated as CASSPNRDEKLFF. J is TRBJ1-4 and V is TRBV18; D not resolved. V was pared by 3 bases and J by 6 bases, with 8 bases between. From germline, CDR1 is KGHSH and CDR2 LQKENI. This CDR3 is built from 13 residues.

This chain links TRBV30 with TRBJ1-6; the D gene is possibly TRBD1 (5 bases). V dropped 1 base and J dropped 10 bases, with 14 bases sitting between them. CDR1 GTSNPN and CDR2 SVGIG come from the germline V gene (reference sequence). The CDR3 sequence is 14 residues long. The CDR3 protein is CAWSEGVSGSPLHF. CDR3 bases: TGTGCCTGGAGTGAAGGGGTCAGCGGCTCACCCCTCCACTTT.

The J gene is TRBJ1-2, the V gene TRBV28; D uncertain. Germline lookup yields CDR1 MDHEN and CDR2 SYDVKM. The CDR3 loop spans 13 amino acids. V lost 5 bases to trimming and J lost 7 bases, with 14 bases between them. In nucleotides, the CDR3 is TGTGCCAGCAGTCTCGGCAACTGGGGTGGCTACACCTTC. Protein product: CASSLGNWGGYTF.

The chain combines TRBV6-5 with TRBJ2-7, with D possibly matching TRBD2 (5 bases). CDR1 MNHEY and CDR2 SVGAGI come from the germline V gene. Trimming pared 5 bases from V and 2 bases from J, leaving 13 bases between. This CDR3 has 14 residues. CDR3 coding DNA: TGTGCCAGCAGTCGCCCCGGACTGGCCTACGAGCAGTACTTC. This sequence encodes CASSRPGLAYEQYF.

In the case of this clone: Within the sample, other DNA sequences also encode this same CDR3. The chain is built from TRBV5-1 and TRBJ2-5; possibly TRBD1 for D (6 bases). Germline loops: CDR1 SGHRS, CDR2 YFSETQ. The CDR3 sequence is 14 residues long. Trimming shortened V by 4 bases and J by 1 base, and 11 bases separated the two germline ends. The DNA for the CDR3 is TGCGCCAGCAGCCCCGGACAGCCCCAAGAGACCCAGTACTTC. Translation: CASSPGQPQETQYF. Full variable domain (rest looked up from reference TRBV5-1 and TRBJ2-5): KAGVTQTPRYLIKTRGQQVTLSCSPISGHRSVSWYQQTPGQGLQFLFEYFSETQRNKGNFPGRFSGRQFSNSRSEMNVSTLELGDSALYLCASSPGQPQETQYFGPGTRLLVL.

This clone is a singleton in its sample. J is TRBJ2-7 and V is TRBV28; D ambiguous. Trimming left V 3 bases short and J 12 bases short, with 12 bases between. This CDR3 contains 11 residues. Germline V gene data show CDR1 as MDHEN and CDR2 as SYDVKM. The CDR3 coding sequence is TGTGCCAGCAGTTTTGGTGGGGTGGCGTACTTC. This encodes CASSFGGVAYF.

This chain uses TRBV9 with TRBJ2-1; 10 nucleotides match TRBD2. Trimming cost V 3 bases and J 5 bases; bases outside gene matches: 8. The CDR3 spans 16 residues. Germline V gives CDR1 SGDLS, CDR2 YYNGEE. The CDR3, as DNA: TGTGCCAGCAGCGGACAAACTAGCGGGACAAACAATGAGCAGTTCTTC. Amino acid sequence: CASSGQTSGTNNEQFF.

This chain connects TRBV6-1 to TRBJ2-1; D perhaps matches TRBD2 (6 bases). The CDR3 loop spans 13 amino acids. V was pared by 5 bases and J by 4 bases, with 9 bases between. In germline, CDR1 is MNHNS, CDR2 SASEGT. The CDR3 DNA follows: TGTGCCAGCAGTTGGGGGGTTTACAATGAGCAGTTCTTC. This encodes CASSWGVYNEQFF.

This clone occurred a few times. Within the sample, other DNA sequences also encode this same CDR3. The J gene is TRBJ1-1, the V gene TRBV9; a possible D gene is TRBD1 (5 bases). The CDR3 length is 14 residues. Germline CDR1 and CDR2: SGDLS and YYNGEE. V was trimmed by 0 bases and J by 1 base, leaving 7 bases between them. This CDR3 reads CASSVGRGNTEAFF. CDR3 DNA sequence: TGTGCCAGCAGCGTAGGGAGGGGGAACACTGAAGCTTTCTTT.